Below, 16 T cell receptor beta chains from the same sample are listed, as sequenced in a study of T-cell reconstitution after alpha-beta-depleted transplantation in children (dated by TCRdb to about 2016). Library construction relied on PCR. Sequencing instrument: Illumina HiSeq 2500. Molecular barcoding was employed in the preparation of TCR libraries, with unique molecular identifiers being used to normalize TCRbeta repertoire quantification. TCRdb reanalyzed the raw reads on its own, using fastp at Q25 for trimming and MiXCR for clone calling, and kept in-frame beta chains. Rows matching on CDR3 protein sequence are summarized as one entry with the most common DNA and genes. For this sample the table gives roughly 500,000 distinct CDR3 sequences, of which about a sixth were detected only once. The biggest ten clones account for 3% to 3.5% of the sample. Sequenced here: PBMCs from the stem cell graft donor, sampled from the stem cell graft. These receptors all come from a human donor who donated a stem cell graft to a child with acute lymphoblastic leukemia.

This chain uses TRBV9 with TRBJ1-6, with unresolved D. The CDR3 totals 14 residues. Trimming cost V 0 bases and J 8 bases, with 9 bases left between them. The germline V gene has CDR1 SGDLS and CDR2 YYNGEE. CDR3 bases: TGTGCCAGCAGCGTAGCGGCAGGTGATTCACCCCTCCACTTT. Encoded protein: CASSVAAGDSPLHF.

This sequence joins TRBV12-3 or TRBV12-4 and TRBJ2-1; D gene unclear. V was cut by 3 bases and J by 6 bases, with 9 bases left in between. This CDR3 comprises 13 residues. This chain's CDR3 is CASSFSRTNEQFF. Here the CDR3 DNA reads TGTGCCAGCAGTTTTAGTAGGACCAATGAGCAGTTCTTC.

This clonotype was observed a few times. The gene calls are TRBV29-1 and TRBJ2-2; 7 bases are a match to TRBD2. Trimming removed 7 bases from V and 6 bases from J; junction bases left unmatched: 14. There are 15 residues in the CDR3. CDR1 and CDR2 (germline): SQVTM, ANQGSEA. The CDR3 here is CSAGLGGSGPGELFF. The CDR3 coding sequence is TGCAGCGCTGGACTAGGCGGGAGTGGTCCCGGGGAGCTGTTTTTT.

The chain joins TRBV12-3 or TRBV12-4 to TRBJ2-2; D is undetermined. Trimming pared 3 bases from V and 6 bases from J, leaving 11 bases between. This CDR3 comprises 14 residues. CDR3 protein: CASSFARKSGELFF. CDR3 in DNA: TGTGCCAGCAGTTTCGCCCGCAAATCCGGGGAGCTGTTTTTT.

The V and J genes are TRBV5-1 and TRBJ1-2, with 7 bases that match TRBD1. CDR3 size: 16 residues. With V trimmed by 4 bases and J by 0 bases, 9 bases remained unmatched. Germline V lookup: CDR1 SGHRS, CDR2 YFSETQ. The CDR3 is CASSNRRDSTNYGYTF. In nucleotides, the CDR3 is TGCGCCAGCAGCAACCGCCGGGACAGCACTAACTATGGCTACACCTTC.

The chain links TRBV27 to TRBJ1-2; D unclear. V lost 3 bases and J 1 base, leaving 6 bases between the germline ends. The CDR3 length is 13 residues. Germline assignment: CDR1 MNHEY and CDR2 SMNVEV (reference sequence). The CDR3 DNA follows: TGTGCCAGCAGTTTGCACAGTAACTATGGCTACACCTTC. It encodes CASSLHSNYGYTF.

This chain joins TRBV9 and TRBJ2-1; 8 nucleotides match TRBD2. V trimming: 3 bases; J trimming: 2 bases; junction bases outside the gene matches: 7. CDR3 length: 16 amino acids. Looked up from germline, CDR1 is SGDLS and CDR2 is YYNGEE. The CDR3 spells CASSEGLAPTYNEQFF. CDR3 in DNA: TGTGCCAGCAGCGAAGGACTAGCCCCTACCTACAATGAGCAGTTCTTC.

In its sample, this clonotype was seen a few times. The V call is TRBV29-1, the J call TRBJ2-7, with 8 bases that match TRBD1. This CDR3 is 13 amino acids long. The junction had 4 bases not matched to a gene; V was cut back by 6 bases and J by 0 bases. Germline assignment: CDR1 SQVTM and CDR2 ANQGSEA. CDR3 sequence reads: CSVRTGNSYEQYF. DNA for the CDR3: TGCAGCGTGAGGACAGGGAACTCCTACGAGCAGTACTTC.

CDR3 sequence: CASSVGTGEDEQYF. The CDR3 nucleotides are TGTGCCAGCAGCGTCGGGACAGGGGAAGACGAGCAGTACTTC. The chain uses TRBV7-3 and TRBJ2-7, with 10 bases matching TRBD1. Losses at the gene ends were 5 bases for V and 5 bases for J; bases not matched to a gene: 6. The length of the CDR3 is 14 residues. Germline V CDR1 and CDR2: SGHTA, FQGTGA.

This clonotype has a handful of counts. The chain couples TRBV5-1 to TRBJ2-1, with D perhaps matching TRBD2 (7 bases). V gave up 0 bases and J gave up 0 bases, with 25 bases separating them. Germline lookup yields CDR1 SGHRS and CDR2 YFSETQ. The CDR3 loop spans 21 amino acids. CDR3 nucleotide sequence: TGCGCCAGCAGCTTGGGGCAGGGGCCCGTCCTGAAGCGGGACTCCTACAATGAGCAGTTCTTC. Amino acid sequence: CASSLGQGPVLKRDSYNEQFF.

The chain joins TRBV9 to TRBJ2-1, with D possibly TRBD2 on 5 matching bases. The CDR3 is 13 amino acids. The germline V gene encodes CDR1 SGDLS and CDR2 YYNGEE. Trimming took off 0 bases at V and 9 bases at J, with 10 bases between the two ends. In DNA form, the CDR3 reads TGTGCCAGCAGCGTAGGGGAGTACGGTGAGCAGTTCTTC. Translating gives CASSVGEYGEQFF.

This chain connects TRBV15 to TRBJ2-1, with 10 nucleotides matching TRBD1. Germline CDR1 LNHNV, CDR2 YYDKDF (reference sequence). The CDR3 runs to 14 residues. Unmatched junction bases numbered 3, after V lost 3 bases and J lost 7 bases. The CDR3 loop reads CATSRTGGGNEQFF. CDR3 coding DNA: TGTGCCACCAGCAGGACAGGGGGCGGGAATGAGCAGTTCTTC.

This clonotype was observed a few times. The chain joins TRBV4-1 to TRBJ1-1; tentative D call: TRBD1 (6 bases). Trimming took 4 bases from V and 5 from J, leaving 17 bases between them. The CDR3 covers 15 residues. CDR1 MGHRA and CDR2 YSYEKL come from the germline V gene. The CDR3 region is CASSLLRGMRTEAFF. The CDR3 nucleotides are TGCGCCAGCAGCCTCTTAAGGGGGATGCGGACTGAAGCTTTCTTT.

J is TRBJ1-1 and V is TRBV5-1; D not resolved. This CDR3 comprises 13 residues. The germline CDR1 and CDR2 sequences are SGHRS and YFSETQ. V lost 5 bases to trimming and J lost 1 base, with 9 bases between them. CDR3 sequence: CASRLDGNTEAFF. The CDR3 nucleotides are TGCGCCAGCAGGCTGGACGGGAACACTGAAGCTTTCTTT. Full variable domain (rest looked up from reference TRBV5-1 and TRBJ1-1): KAGVTQTPRYLIKTRGQQVTLSCSPISGHRSVSWYQQTPGQGLQFLFEYFSETQRNKGNFPGRFSGRQFSNSRSEMNVSTLELGDSALYLCASRLDGNTEAFFGQGTRLTVV.

The V gene is TRBV6-1, the J gene TRBJ2-1; 16 positions agree with TRBD2. Germline V gene lookup returns CDR1 MNHNS and CDR2 SASEGT. This CDR3 region has 14 residues. After removal of 6 bases from V and 8 bases from J, the junction contained 1 base not matched to a gene. CDR3 protein: CASRGLAGGYEQFF. The CDR3 nucleotides read TGTGCCAGCAGGGGACTAGCGGGAGGGTATGAGCAGTTCTTC.

This clonotype turned up a few times. The CDR3 region has the DNA TGTGCCTGGAGTCGGCCGTACGAGCAGTACTTC. This codes for CAWSRPYEQYF. The chain links TRBV30 to TRBJ2-7; the D is unclear. Trimming removed 2 bases at V and 4 bases at J, with 6 bases between. This CDR3 has 11 residues. The germline V gene encodes CDR1 GTSNPN and CDR2 SVGIG (reference sequence).